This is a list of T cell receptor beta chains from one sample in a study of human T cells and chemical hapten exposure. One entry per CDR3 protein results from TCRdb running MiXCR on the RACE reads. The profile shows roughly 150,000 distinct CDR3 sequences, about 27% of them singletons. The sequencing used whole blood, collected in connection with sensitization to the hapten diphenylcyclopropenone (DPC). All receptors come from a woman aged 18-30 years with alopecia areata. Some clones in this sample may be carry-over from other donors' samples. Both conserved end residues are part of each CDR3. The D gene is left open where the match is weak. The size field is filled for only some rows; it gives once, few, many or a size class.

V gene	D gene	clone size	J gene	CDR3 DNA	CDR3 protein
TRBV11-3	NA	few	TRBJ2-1	TGTGCCAGCAGTTCCCTCAGGGTTGGGGGTGAGCAGTTCTTC	CASSSLRVGGEQFF
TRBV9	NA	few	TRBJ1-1	TGTGCCAGCAGCCCGGACCCATTCTCGAACACTGAAGCTTTCTTT	CASSPDPFSNTEAFF
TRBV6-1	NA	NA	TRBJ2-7	TGTGCCAGTGGCATAGCGCGGCGCGAGCAGTACTTC	CASGIARREQYF
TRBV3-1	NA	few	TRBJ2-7	TGTGCCAGCAGCCAAGTTTCGTTGTCTGCCTACGAGCAGTACTTC	CASSQVSLSAYEQYF
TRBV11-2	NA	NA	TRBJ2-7	TGTGCCAGCAGCTTAGAACACGGGAGCTCCTACGAGCAGTACTTC	CASSLEHGSSYEQYF
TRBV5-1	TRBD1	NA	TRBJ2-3	TGCGCCAGCAGCCCGGGACAGGGCACTAGCACAGATACGCAGTATTTT	CASSPGQGTSTDTQYF
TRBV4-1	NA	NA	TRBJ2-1	TGCGCCAGCAGCCAGAGTAATGGGTACAGGGTCCACAATGAGCAGTTCTTC	CASSQSNGYRVHNEQFF
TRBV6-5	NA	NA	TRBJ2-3	TGTGCCAGCAGAACCCCGACGGGTGCAGATACGCAGTATTTT	CASRTPTGADTQYF
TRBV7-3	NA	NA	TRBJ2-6	TGTGTCAGCAGCCGGGATTCTGGGGCCAACGTCCTGACTTTC	CVSSRDSGANVLTF
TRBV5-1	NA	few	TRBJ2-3	TGCGCCAGCAGCTTGGGGGACCCAACGGATACGCAGTATTTT	CASSLGDPTDTQYF
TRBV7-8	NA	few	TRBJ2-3	TGTGCCAGCAGCTCCACGGGACCCGCAGATACGCAGTATTTT	CASSSTGPADTQYF
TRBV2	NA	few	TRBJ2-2	TGTGCCAGCTTCGACAGGGGGGAGCTGTTTTTT	CASFDRGELFF
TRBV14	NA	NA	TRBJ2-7	TGTGCCAGCCGGAGGAGGGACGGGGCCTACGAGCAGTACTTC	CASRRRDGAYEQYF
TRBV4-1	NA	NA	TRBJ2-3	TGCGCCAGCAGCCTATCGGAGCGGGTGAGCACAGATACGCAGTATTTT	CASSLSERVSTDTQYF
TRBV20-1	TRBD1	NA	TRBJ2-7	TGCAGTGCTGAGGGGACAGGGACCCTCCGGGAGCAGTACTTC	CSAEGTGTLREQYF
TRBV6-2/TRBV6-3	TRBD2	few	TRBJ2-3	TGTGCCAGCACCACCCCGGGACTAGCGGGAGTTGATACGCAGTATTTT	CASTTPGLAGVDTQYF
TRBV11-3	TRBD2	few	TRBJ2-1	TGTGCCAGCAGCTTAGGGACTATAGCGGGGGGGAACAATGAGCAGTTCTTC	CASSLGTIAGGNNEQFF
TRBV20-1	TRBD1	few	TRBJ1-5	TGCAGTGCAGTGGGACAGGGGCTTCCGTCGGCCCAGCATTTT	CSAVGQGLPSAQHF
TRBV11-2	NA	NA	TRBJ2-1	TGTGCCAGCAGTAAAAATACAGGGGGACTACACAATGAGCAGTTCTTC	CASSKNTGGLHNEQFF
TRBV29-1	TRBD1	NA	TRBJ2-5	TGCAGCGTTGATGGACAGGGGCCAGAGACCCAGTACTTC	CSVDGQGPETQYF
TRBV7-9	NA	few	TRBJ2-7	TGTGCCAGCAGACCGCGCCGGGACACCGGGAAGGAGGACGAGCAGTACTTC	CASRPRRDTGKEDEQYF
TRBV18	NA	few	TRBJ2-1	TGTGCCAGCCTACCCCGGGGGAACAATGAGCAGTTCTTC	CASLPRGNNEQFF
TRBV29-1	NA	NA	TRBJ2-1	TGCAGCGTTGGGAGCGGCCCCTACAATGAGCAGTTCTTC	CSVGSGPYNEQFF
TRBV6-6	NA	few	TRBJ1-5	TGTGCCAGCAGTCCCGGGACGAGCAATCAGCCCCAGCATTTT	CASSPGTSNQPQHF
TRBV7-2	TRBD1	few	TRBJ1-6	TGTGCCAGCAGCTTTACGGGACAGGGGGGACCCCTCCACTTT	CASSFTGQGGPLHF
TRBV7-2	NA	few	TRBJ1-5	TGTGCCAGCAGCTTAAGGGGAGTTGGGTATCAGCCCCAGCATTTT	CASSLRGVGYQPQHF
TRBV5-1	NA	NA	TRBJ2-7	TGCGCCAGCAGCTTGGGGGACTCTCGGGAGCAGTACTTC	CASSLGDSREQYF
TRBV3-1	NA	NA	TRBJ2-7	TGTGCCAGCAGCCATGGAACCTACGAGCAGTACTTC	CASSHGTYEQYF
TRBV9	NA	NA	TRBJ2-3	TGTGCCAGCAGCGTAGATCCCCATACGCAGTATTTT	CASSVDPHTQYF
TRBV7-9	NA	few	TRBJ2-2	TGTGCCAGCAGCTTTGGGGGACCCAACACCGGGGAGCTGTTTTTT	CASSFGGPNTGELFF
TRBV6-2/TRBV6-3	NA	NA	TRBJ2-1	TGTGCCAGCAGGCCTTTAGCGGAGCCTACACGCAATGAGCAGTTCTTC	CASRPLAEPTRNEQFF
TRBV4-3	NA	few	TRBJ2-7	TGCGCCAGCAGCCAAGACCCATCCGCGATAGAGCAGTACTTC	CASSQDPSAIEQYF
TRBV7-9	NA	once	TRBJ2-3	TGTGCCAGCAGCTTAGGAGGAGCGGCAGATACGCAGTATTTT	CASSLGGAADTQYF
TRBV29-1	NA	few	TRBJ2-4	TGCAGCGTTGAAGCTGAAGACGACATTCAGTACTTC	CSVEAEDDIQYF
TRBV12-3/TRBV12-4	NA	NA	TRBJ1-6	TGTGCCAGCAGTTTGGGACGGAAAAATTCACCCCTCCACTTT	CASSLGRKNSPLHF
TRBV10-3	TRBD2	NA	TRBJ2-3	TGTGCCATCAACTCGCTAGCGGGAAACACAGATACGCAGTATTTT	CAINSLAGNTDTQYF
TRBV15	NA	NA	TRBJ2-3	TGTGCCACCAGCAGTCAGCGCACAGATACGCAGTATTTT	CATSSQRTDTQYF
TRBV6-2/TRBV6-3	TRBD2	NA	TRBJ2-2	TGTGCCAGCAGTCGGACTAGCGGAACCGGGGAGCTGTTTTTT	CASSRTSGTGELFF
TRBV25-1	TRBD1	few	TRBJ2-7	TGTGCCAGCAGTGAAGGCAGGGGGATTGGGTTTTACGAGCAGTACTTC	CASSEGRGIGFYEQYF
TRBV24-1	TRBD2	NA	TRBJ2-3	TGTGCCACCAGTGATTTGCAAGACGGACTAGCGGGGGGCATCACAGATACGCAGTATTTT	CATSDLQDGLAGGITDTQYF
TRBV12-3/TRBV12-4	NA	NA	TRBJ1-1	TGTGCCAGCAAGTGGGCCACGGACACTGAAGCTTTCTTT	CASKWATDTEAFF
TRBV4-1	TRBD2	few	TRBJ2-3	TGCGCCAGCAGCCAAGAAGTGGGACTAGCGGGGCTAGGAGATACGCAGTATTTT	CASSQEVGLAGLGDTQYF